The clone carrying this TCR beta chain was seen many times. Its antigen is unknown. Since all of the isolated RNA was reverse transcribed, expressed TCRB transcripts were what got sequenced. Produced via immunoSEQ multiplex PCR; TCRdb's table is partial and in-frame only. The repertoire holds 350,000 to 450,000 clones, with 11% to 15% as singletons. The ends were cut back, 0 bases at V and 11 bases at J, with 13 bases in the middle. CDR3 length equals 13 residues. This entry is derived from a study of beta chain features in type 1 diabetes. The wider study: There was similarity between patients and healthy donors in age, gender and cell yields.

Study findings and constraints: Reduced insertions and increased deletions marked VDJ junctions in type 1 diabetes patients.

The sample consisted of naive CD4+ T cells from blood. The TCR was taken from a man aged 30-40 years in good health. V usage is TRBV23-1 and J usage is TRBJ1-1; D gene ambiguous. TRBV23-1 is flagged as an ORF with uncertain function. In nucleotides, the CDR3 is TGCGCCAGCAGTCAATCTGGCTTCCCGGAGGCTTTCTTT. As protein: CASSQSGFPEAFF.